The 27 T cell receptor beta chains below were found in one sample sequenced in a study of T cell clonotyping in hematopoietic cell transplantation. Clones were sequenced by immunoSEQ multiplex PCR, and TCRdb holds only the in-frame ones, with some missing. The sample shows several thousand clones, approximately 70% of them seen only once. Sequences were derived from PBMCs, sampled 100 days after allogeneic stem cell transplant. The receptors stem from a male patient in his sixties or seventies who had an allogeneic stem cell transplant, so the T cells may come from the graft donor. Some clones in this sample may be carry-over from other donors' samples.

The V and J genes are TRBV7-2 and TRBJ1-2; D remains unclear. V was shortened by 4 bases and J by 7 bases, with 19 bases between the two germline ends. Germline V gene data show CDR1 as SGHTA and CDR2 as FQGNSA. The CDR3 totals 15 residues. CDR3 nucleotides: TGTGCCAGCAGCTCAGACGGGAGTCGGTTGGGTGGCTACACCTTC. As protein: CASSSDGSRLGGYTF.

The chain recombines TRBV4-1 with TRBJ1-4, with D tentatively TRBD1 (6 bases). Germline V gene data show CDR1 as MGHRA and CDR2 as YSYEKL. The CDR3 is 15 residues long. V was clipped by 0 bases and J by 7 bases, with 12 bases between them. The CDR3 bases are TGCGCCAGCAGCCAAGAAGCAGGGGAAGGTGAAAAACTGTTTTTT. Residues: CASSQEAGEGEKLFF.

The V and J genes are TRBV29-1 and TRBJ2-1, with D possibly being TRBD1 (6 bases). Trimming left V 6 bases short and J 9 bases short, with 9 bases between. Germline lookup yields CDR1 SQVTM and CDR2 ANQGSEA. There are 10 residues in the CDR3. The CDR3 is CSVIRGEQFF. The CDR3 nucleotides are TGCAGCGTCATCAGGGGTGAGCAGTTCTTC.

This clone was observed a handful of times. The junction shows a germline mismatch at one end, possibly a read error. The chain joins TRBV19 to TRBJ1-3; perhaps TRBD1 as D (5 bases). The CDR3 consists of 15 residues. Germline assignment: CDR1 LNHDA and CDR2 SQIVND (reference sequence). The CDR3 DNA reads as TGTGCCAGCAGTATCCGGGACGGCTCTGGAAACACCATATATTTT. It codes for CASSIRDGSGNTIYF.

The CDR3 coding sequence is TGTGCCAGCAGCTTACACCAGGGGGACTACAATGAGCAGTTCTTC. Protein sequence: CASSLHQGDYNEQFF. The chain recombines TRBV7-9 with TRBJ2-1; TRBD1 agrees at 7 bases. This CDR3 spans 15 amino acids. The ends lost 2 bases at V and 3 bases at J; junction bases unmatched: 4. Germline values: CDR1 SEHNR, CDR2 FQNEAQ (reference sequence).

This sequence joins TRBV6-5 and TRBJ1-5; D might be TRBD1 (6 bases). Germline V gene lookup returns CDR1 MNHEY and CDR2 SVGAGI. The CDR3 totals 14 residues. V was shortened by 4 bases and J by 7 bases, with 14 bases between the two germline ends. CDR3 region: CASSSPDRPQPQHF. The CDR3 DNA is TGTGCCAGCAGTTCCCCAGACAGGCCCCAGCCCCAGCATTTT.

This rearrangement joins TRBV28 to TRBJ1-5, with D unclear. The CDR3 is 13 amino acids. V was trimmed by 1 base and J by 7 bases, leaving 8 bases between them. Germline V gene lookup returns CDR1 MDHEN and CDR2 SYDVKM. The CDR3 DNA reads TGTGCCAGCAGTTTATATGAAGGACAGCCCCAGCATTTT. It yields the protein CASSLYEGQPQHF.

The J gene is TRBJ1-2, the V gene TRBV19; 9 nucleotides match TRBD1. The CDR3 contains 15 residues. CDR1 LNHDA and CDR2 SQIVND come from the germline V gene (reference sequence). The junction had 14 bases not matched to a gene; V was cut back by 7 bases and J by 8 bases. The CDR3 is CASTQGATGGDGYTF. The CDR3 bases are TGTGCCAGTACCCAAGGGGCTACAGGGGGCGACGGCTACACCTTC. Filled out from reference TRBV19 and TRBJ1-2, the complete variable domain reads DGGITQSPKYLFRKEGQNVTLSCEQNLNHDAMYWYRQDPGQGLRLIYYSQIVNDFQKGDIAEGYSVSREKKESFPLTVTSAQKNPTAFYLCASTQGATGGDGYTFGSGTRLTVV.

This clone is large in the sample. The chain recombines TRBV9 with TRBJ1-4; TRBD1 might be the D (5 bases). The V end lost 0 bases, the J end lost 8 bases, and 14 bases lay between the germline ends. Germline CDR1 reads SGDLS; CDR2 reads YYNGEE. This CDR3 has 15 residues. The CDR3 protein is CASSVDGARREKLFF. The CDR3 DNA reads as TGTGCCAGCAGCGTAGACGGGGCGCGGAGGGAAAAACTGTTTTTT.

The chain links TRBV6-5 to TRBJ1-5; D is perhaps TRBD1 (5 bases). V was clipped by 2 bases and J by 9 bases, with 17 bases between them. There are 15 residues in the CDR3. Per the germline V gene, CDR1 is MNHEY and CDR2 is SVGAGI. The CDR3 loop reads CASSYRTPSDRPQHF. For the CDR3, the DNA is TGTGCCAGCAGTTACCGGACACCTTCTGACCGGCCCCAGCATTTT.

The rearrangement links TRBV6-5 to TRBJ2-2, with D perhaps matching TRBD2 (5 bases). This CDR3 comprises 14 residues. Trimming stripped 4 bases from V and 3 bases from J, with 9 bases between. Germline V gene lookup returns CDR1 MNHEY and CDR2 SVGAGI. The CDR3 loop is CASSLQRDTGELFF. DNA for the CDR3: TGTGCCAGCAGTTTACAGAGGGACACCGGGGAGCTGTTTTTT.

This clone is deemed large. This sequence joins TRBV13 and TRBJ2-3; 12 positions agree with TRBD2. Germline CDR1 is PRHDT and CDR2 is FYEKMQ (reference sequence). V lost 4 bases, J lost 2 bases, and 4 bases stayed unmatched. This CDR3 comprises 16 residues. The CDR3 DNA reads as TGTGCCAGCAGCTCGTCTAGCGGGGGGGCCACAGATACGCAGTATTTT. Translating it yields CASSSSSGGATDTQYF.

The chain joins TRBV10-1 to TRBJ2-3, with 15 positions matching TRBD2. This CDR3 has 16 residues. Germline CDR1 WNHNN, CDR2 SYGVQD (reference sequence). Unmatched junction bases numbered 3, after V lost 2 bases and J lost 6 bases. Written as DNA, the CDR3 is TGCGCCAGCAGTGAGGGGACTAGCGGGAGGAGGGATACGCAGTATTTT. It codes for CASSEGTSGRRDTQYF.

The rearrangement links TRBV30 to TRBJ2-2; possibly TRBD1 for D (6 bases). The CDR3 extends over 17 amino acids. The germline CDR1 and CDR2 sequences are GTSNPN and SVGIG (reference sequence). The germline V and J ends were trimmed by 1 base and 1 base, with 16 bases remaining between them. CDR3 in DNA: TGTGCCTGGAGTGGCACCCGGACAGCCCTGAACACCGGGGAGCTGTTTTTT. This sequence encodes CAWSGTRTALNTGELFF.

This sequence joins TRBV18 and TRBJ1-5; D possibly corresponds to TRBD1 (6 bases). CDR3 length: 15 residues. The V and J ends lost 2 bases and 2 bases respectively, with 10 bases between them. Germline CDR1 is KGHSH and CDR2 is LQKENI. CDR3 amino acids: CASSPTGLRNQPQHF. The CDR3, as DNA: TGTGCCAGCTCACCAACAGGGTTACGCAATCAGCCCCAGCATTTT. Variable domain in full (rest from reference TRBV18 and TRBJ1-5): NAGVMQNPRHLVRRRGQEARLRCSPMKGHSHVYWYRQLPEEGLKFMVYLQKENIIDESGMPKERFSAEFPKEGPSILRIQQVVRGDSAAYFCASSPTGLRNQPQHFGDGTRLSIL.

V is TRBV30 and J is TRBJ2-7; D is ambiguous. This CDR3 is 13 amino acids long. Per germline, CDR1 GTSNPN and CDR2 SVGIG (reference sequence). Trimming shortened V by 3 bases and J by 2 bases, and 11 bases separated the two germline ends. The CDR3 reads CAWSFGPTYEQYF. CDR3 DNA sequence: TGTGCCTGGAGCTTTGGACCGACCTACGAGCAGTACTTC.

J is TRBJ1-1 and V is TRBV29-1, with a tentative D call TRBD1 (5 bases). Germline V gene sequence: CDR1 SQVTM, CDR2 ANQGSEA. V lost 0 bases, J lost 5 bases, and 7 bases lay in between. The CDR3 runs to 12 residues. The chain's CDR3 is CSVEDPGTEAFF. The CDR3 DNA reads as TGCAGCGTTGAAGACCCAGGGACTGAAGCTTTCTTT.

The chain links TRBV28 to TRBJ1-2; 7 nucleotides line up with TRBD1. This CDR3 has 20 amino acids. V trimming: 2 bases; J trimming: 3 bases; junction bases outside the gene matches: 21. Germline V gene lookup returns CDR1 MDHEN and CDR2 SYDVKM. The chain's CDR3 is CASSLPPARQGHPLDYGYTF. In DNA form, the CDR3 reads TGTGCCAGCAGTTTACCCCCGGCCCGACAGGGACACCCTCTGGACTATGGCTACACCTTC.

The V and J genes are TRBV7-2 and TRBJ2-7; a weak D match, TRBD2 (5 bases). V lost 4 bases and J 0 bases, leaving 13 bases between the germline ends. Germline V CDR1 and CDR2: SGHTA, FQGNSA. The CDR3 runs to 15 residues. CDR3 loop: CASSSSSGSSYEQYF. CDR3 DNA sequence: TGTGCCAGCAGCTCGTCCAGTGGGAGCTCCTACGAGCAGTACTTC.

The chain has TRBV29-1 and TRBJ2-7; the D gene is possibly TRBD1 (6 bases). Looked up from germline, CDR1 is SQVTM and CDR2 is ANQGSEA. The ends were cut back, 7 bases at V and 3 bases at J, with 13 bases in the middle. CDR3 length: 12 amino acids. The chain's CDR3 is CSGGQGNYEQYF. CDR3 DNA sequence: TGCAGCGGGGGGCAGGGGAACTACGAGCAGTACTTC.

This sequence joins TRBV2 and TRBJ2-1, with D tentatively TRBD1 (5 bases). The CDR3 extends over 11 amino acids. V was pared by 10 bases and J by 4 bases, with 8 bases between. Germline-derived CDR1 and CDR2 are SNHLY and FYNNEI. Here the CDR3 reads CATRQYNEQFF. DNA of the CDR3: TGTGCCACTCGACAGTACAATGAGCAGTTCTTC.

The chain combines TRBV27 with TRBJ2-3, with 8 bases that match TRBD2. The trim removed 7 bases at V and 1 base at J, leaving 1 base unmatched. The CDR3 covers 13 residues. Germline lookup yields CDR1 MNHEY and CDR2 SMNVEV (reference sequence). This chain's CDR3 is CASKAGGTDTQYF. The CDR3 bases are TGTGCCAGCAAAGCGGGAGGCACAGATACGCAGTATTTT.

This clone was seen a few times. The rearrangement joins TRBV19 to TRBJ2-1; D gene uncertain. The CDR3 consists of 13 residues. V was clipped by 6 bases and J by 10 bases, with 16 bases between them. Germline loops: CDR1 LNHDA, CDR2 SQIVND (reference sequence). Here the CDR3 reads CASRVGALGEQFF. The CDR3 DNA reads as TGTGCCAGTAGAGTAGGTGCCCTAGGCGAGCAGTTCTTC.

As for this clone: The same CDR3 arises from other DNA sequences in this sample as well. This chain connects TRBV10-3 to TRBJ1-4, with D unresolved. Between the trimmed V and J ends, which lost 3 bases and 0 bases, there was a span of 11 bases. Germline-derived CDR1 and CDR2 are ENHRY and SYGVKD. This CDR3 comprises 16 residues. The CDR3 here is CAISETQRATNEKLFF. The CDR3, as DNA: TGTGCCATCAGTGAAACGCAGCGAGCAACTAATGAAAAACTGTTTTTT.

V gene TRBV4-3 combines with J gene TRBJ1-2; the D gene is possibly TRBD1 (5 bases). This CDR3 contains 16 residues. Trimming shortened V by 0 bases and J by 4 bases, and 15 bases separated the two germline ends. Per the germline V gene, CDR1 is LGHNA and CDR2 is YSLEER. CDR3 in DNA: TGCGCCAGCAGCCAAGAAAAAGGGGTCCCCAGCTATGGCTACACCTTC. Residues: CASSQEKGVPSYGYTF.

As for this clone: Germline and junction disagree at one end, which may indicate a read error. The chain uses TRBV5-3 and TRBJ1-3; tentative D call: TRBD1 (5 bases). TRBV5-3 is marked as an open reading frame, function uncertain. This CDR3 has 14 residues. This CDR3 reads CASSLGRAGNTIYF. CDR3 bases: TGTGCCAGCAGCTTGGGGCGCGCTGGAAACACCATATATTTT.

V is TRBV28 and J is TRBJ1-2, with unresolved D. The CDR3 sequence is 12 residues long. With 3 bases removed from V and 7 bases from J, the gap between germline ends came to 9 bases. The germline V gene encodes CDR1 MDHEN and CDR2 SYDVKM. For the CDR3, the DNA is TGTGCCAGCAGTTTGGAATATAGTGGCTACACCTTC. It is translated as CASSLEYSGYTF.